The clone carrying this T cell receptor beta chain was seen just once. The primer mix had 60 Vbeta and 13 Jbeta primers. Repertoires were generated with immunoSEQ multiplex PCR, while TCRdb's copy carries only in-frame clones and drops some. The table lists 110,000 to 150,000 clones, 60% to 85% of them singletons. These data originate in a study of cytomegalovirus exposure and HLA in healthy donors. Unrecorded immune exposures were likely, despite nominal health at sampling. Sequences were obtained from PBMCs. The receptor comes from a male donor in good health and CMV-seronegative.

In nucleotides, the CDR3 is TGTGCCAGCAGCCCTTGGCTAGACGAAGCCTACGAGCAGTACTTC. As protein: CASSPWLDEAYEQYF. This chain connects TRBV11-2 to TRBJ2-7; D is unclear. The CDR3 covers 15 residues. CDR1 and CDR2 from the germline V gene are SGHAT and FQNNGV. The ends were cut back, 5 bases at V and 2 bases at J, with 16 bases in the middle.